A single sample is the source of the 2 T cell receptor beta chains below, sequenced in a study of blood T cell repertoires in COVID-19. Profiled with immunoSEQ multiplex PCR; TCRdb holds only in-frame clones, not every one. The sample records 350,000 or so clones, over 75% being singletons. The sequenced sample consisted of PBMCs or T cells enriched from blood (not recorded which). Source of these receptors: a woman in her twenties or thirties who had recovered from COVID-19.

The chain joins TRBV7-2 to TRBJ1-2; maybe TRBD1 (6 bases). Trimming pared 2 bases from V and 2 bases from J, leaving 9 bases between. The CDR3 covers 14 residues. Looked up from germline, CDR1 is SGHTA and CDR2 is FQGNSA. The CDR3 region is CASSLPGANYGYTF. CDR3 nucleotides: TGTGCCAGCAGCTTACCAGGGGCGAACTATGGCTACACCTTC.

In nucleotides, the CDR3 is TGTGCCAGCAGCCAAGATACGGGGGGAAGGAATCAGCCCCAGCATTTT. It is translated as CASSQDTGGRNQPQHF. The chain employs TRBV3-1 (or the pseudogene TRBV3-2) and TRBJ1-5; a possible D gene is TRBD1 (5 bases). The CDR3 is made up of 16 amino acids. V was shortened by 0 bases and J by 4 bases, with 13 bases between the two germline ends. Germline-derived CDR1 and CDR2 are LGHDT and YNNKEL (reference sequence).